This T cell receptor (beta chain) came from a study of blood T cell repertoires in COVID-19. As originally analysed: Scientists estimated how many nucleated cells there were by amplifying reference gene primers. TCRdb keeps only in-frame clones here, not all; method: immunoSEQ multiplex PCR. V and J calls plus clone size are reproduced from that table; the DNA served to infer D and trimming. The sample shows approximately 97,000 clones, about 78% of them seen only once. This clone was seen only a few times. Germline CDR1 reads WNHNN; CDR2 reads SYGVQD (reference sequence). V dropped 3 bases and J dropped 1; count of bases not matched to a gene: 1. The CDR3 runs to 15 residues.

The chain combines TRBV10-1 with TRBJ2-7, with 12 bases identical to TRBD2. Source material: peripheral blood. The sequence came from a man aged 55 to 70 with active or convalescent COVID-19. CDR3 sequence reads: CASSDGLAGSYEQYF. The CDR3 DNA sequence: TGCGCCAGCAGTGATGGACTAGCGGGGTCCTACGAGCAGTACTTC.